Below, 18 T cell receptor beta chains from the same sample are listed, as sequenced in a study of blood T cell repertoires in COVID-19. Only in-frame clones appear in the TCRdb table, and some are missing; sequencing was by immunoSEQ multiplex PCR. Among tens of thousands of clones listed, more than 75% were seen once. Sequencing input: peripheral blood. The receptors originated from a man aged 60 to 75 with active or convalescent COVID-19.

This clone was detected a few times. J is TRBJ1-6 and V is TRBV28, with TRBD1 identical over 8 bases. This CDR3 has 15 residues. Trimming removed 6 bases from V and 7 bases from J; junction bases left unmatched: 8. The germline gives CDR1 MDHEN, CDR2 SYDVKM. The CDR3 DNA reads as TGTGCCAGCAGGGGAGGACAGGGACTCAATTCACCCCTCCACTTT. It encodes CASRGGQGLNSPLHF.

V gene TRBV3-1 (or the pseudogene TRBV3-2) combines with J gene TRBJ2-7, with 7 bases that match TRBD1. The CDR3 consists of 13 residues. CDR1 is LGHDT, CDR2 YNNKEL, per germline (reference sequence). J gave up 5 bases and V 4 bases, and 5 bases lay outside the gene matches. CDR3 sequence reads: CASSPTTGNEQYF. The CDR3 DNA follows: TGTGCCAGCAGCCCCACGACAGGGAACGAGCAGTACTTC.

The table lists this clone with a count of one. The chain carries TRBV9 and TRBJ1-3; 10 nucleotides match TRBD1. J lost 2 bases, V lost 4 bases, and 15 bases had no gene match. Germline V gene data show CDR1 as SGDLS and CDR2 as YYNGEE. The length of the CDR3 is 19 residues. For the CDR3, the DNA is TGTGCCAGCAGCACCAGCCTCCCGGGACAGGGGATGACTGGAAACACCATATATTTT. Its translation: CASSTSLPGQGMTGNTIYF.

The CDR3 reads CASSQGAGANEQFF. The DNA for the CDR3 is TGCGCCAGCAGCCAGGGGGCAGGGGCCAATGAGCAGTTCTTC. The chain combines TRBV4-1 with TRBJ2-1, with D maybe TRBD1 (6 bases). Trimming left V 3 bases short and J 6 bases short, with 12 bases between. This CDR3 has 14 amino acids. Germline CDR1 and CDR2: MGHRA and YSYEKL.

The genes are TRBV6-5 and TRBJ1-1; maybe TRBD1 (5 bases). The ends were cut back, 8 bases at V and 5 bases at J, with 15 bases in the middle. CDR3 length: 13 residues. The germline V gene has CDR1 MNHEY and CDR2 SVGAGI. The CDR3 DNA is TGTGCCAGCGGGCCCGGGGGACGTACTGAAGCTTTCTTT. It is translated as CASGPGGRTEAFF.

The rearrangement joins TRBV4-3 to TRBJ2-2; 7 nucleotides agree with TRBD2. Germline V gene lookup returns CDR1 LGHNA and CDR2 YSLEER. This CDR3 is built from 18 residues. The trim removed 0 bases at V and 3 bases at J, leaving 10 bases unmatched. The DNA for the CDR3 is TGCGCCAGCAGCCAAGATGGGCCCTCGGGGAGGGACACCGGGGAGCTGTTTTTT. Translating it yields CASSQDGPSGRDTGELFF.

The chain joins TRBV10-3 to TRBJ1-1; D is undetermined. Germline values: CDR1 ENHRY, CDR2 SYGVKD. The CDR3 length is 15 residues. The germline V and J ends were trimmed by 0 bases and 1 base, with 9 bases remaining between them. The CDR3 bases are TGTGCCATCAGTGAGTCCGGGATTAAGAACACTGAAGCTTTCTTT. This codes for CAISESGIKNTEAFF.

The rearrangement uses TRBV18 and TRBJ1-4; D call uncertain. Trimming shortened V by 0 bases and J by 7 bases, and 12 bases separated the two germline ends. The germline CDR1 and CDR2 sequences are KGHSH and LQKENI. This CDR3 comprises 15 residues. Here the CDR3 DNA reads TGTGCCAGCTCACCACCGGGTGCCCGGGGTGAAAAACTGTTTTTT. This gives the protein CASSPPGARGEKLFF.

The chain is built from TRBV7-9 and TRBJ1-3; 7 nucleotides match TRBD1. The CDR3 has 17 amino acids. Germline V lookup: CDR1 SEHNR, CDR2 FQNEAQ (reference sequence). Trimming removed 3 bases from V and 0 bases from J; junction bases left unmatched: 8. The CDR3 region has the DNA TGTGCCAGCAGCTTGGGACAGCGACTGAGCTCTGGAAACACCATATATTTT. As protein: CASSLGQRLSSGNTIYF.

The V call is TRBV27, the J call TRBJ1-6, with D perhaps matching TRBD1 (5 bases). Germline V gene data show CDR1 as MNHEY and CDR2 as SMNVEV (reference sequence). V shed 5 bases and J shed 7 bases, with 24 bases lying between them. This CDR3 has 18 residues. CDR3 protein: CASSPGPGVPSRNSPLHF. The CDR3 DNA sequence: TGTGCCAGCAGTCCGGGGCCGGGGGTCCCCAGCCGGAATTCACCCCTCCACTTT.

This clone was recorded once. The chain combines TRBV28 with TRBJ1-2; unclear D gene. The germline V gene has CDR1 MDHEN and CDR2 SYDVKM. CDR3 length equals 15 residues. Trimming left V 6 bases short and J 4 bases short, with 18 bases between. The CDR3 DNA reads TGTGCCAGCAGGACTAATGGCGCGGAGGGCTATGGCTACACCTTC. Its protein product is CASRTNGAEGYGYTF.

The rearrangement joins TRBV4-1 to TRBJ2-6; the D is unclear. The V gene's germline CDR1 is MGHRA and CDR2 YSYEKL. The CDR3 sequence is 17 residues long. Between the trimmed V and J ends, which lost 1 base and 0 bases, there was a span of 10 bases. The CDR3 loop reads CASSQGNSNSGANVLTF. The DNA for the CDR3 is TGCGCCAGCAGCCAAGGCAACAGCAACTCTGGGGCCAACGTCCTGACTTTC.

This chain uses TRBV27 with TRBJ2-7, with a possible D match to TRBD2 (5 bases). Between the trimmed V and J ends, which lost 10 bases and 0 bases, there was a span of 13 bases. The CDR3 totals 13 residues. Germline V gene lookup returns CDR1 MNHEY and CDR2 SMNVEV (reference sequence). The CDR3 protein is CATLRTDSYEQYF. In DNA, the CDR3 is TGTGCCACCCTAAGGACTGACTCCTACGAGCAGTACTTC.

V is TRBV6-5 and J is TRBJ1-2; the D gene is possibly TRBD1 (5 bases). CDR1 MNHEY and CDR2 SVGAGI come from the germline V gene. The V gene lost 6 bases and the J gene lost 5 bases, with 16 bases spanning the gap. The CDR3 runs 14 residues. CDR3 sequence: CASRDDSFSYGYTF. CDR3 DNA sequence: TGTGCCAGCAGGGACGACAGTTTCTCATATGGCTACACCTTC.

The chain joins TRBV4-1 to TRBJ1-3; 7 nucleotides match TRBD1. After removal of 4 bases from V and 4 bases from J, the junction contained 7 bases not matched to a gene. Germline-derived CDR1 and CDR2 are MGHRA and YSYEKL. This CDR3 is 15 amino acids long. The DNA for the CDR3 is TGCGCCAGCAGCCCGACAGGGTCGGTAGGAAACACCATATATTTT. Translation: CASSPTGSVGNTIYF.

CDR3 protein: CASSSRPPVTGELFF. In DNA, the CDR3 is TGTGCCAGCTCATCACGGCCCCCCGTCACCGGGGAGCTGTTTTTT. This chain joins TRBV18 and TRBJ2-2; D is ambiguous. Trimming cost V 5 bases and J 4 bases, with 14 bases left between them. CDR1 is KGHSH and CDR2 is LQKENI in the germline V gene. CDR3 length: 15 residues.

The genes are TRBV5-8 and TRBJ1-3; D remains ambiguous. This CDR3 comprises 12 residues. Trimming took off 2 bases at V and 3 bases at J, with 3 bases between the two ends. Per germline, CDR1 SGHTS and CDR2 YDEGEE. The CDR3 sequence: CASSFRGNTIYF. Here the CDR3 DNA reads TGTGCCAGCAGCTTTCGTGGAAACACCATATATTTT.

The chain is built from TRBV27 and TRBJ2-1, with 7 bases aligning to TRBD2. The CDR3 consists of 15 residues. Germline V CDR1 and CDR2: MNHEY, SMNVEV (reference sequence). V was clipped by 7 bases and J by 0 bases; unmatched bases: 6. The CDR3 sequence: CASTPREGSYNEQFF. CDR3 coding DNA: TGTGCCAGCACCCCTAGGGAGGGCTCCTACAATGAGCAGTTCTTC.